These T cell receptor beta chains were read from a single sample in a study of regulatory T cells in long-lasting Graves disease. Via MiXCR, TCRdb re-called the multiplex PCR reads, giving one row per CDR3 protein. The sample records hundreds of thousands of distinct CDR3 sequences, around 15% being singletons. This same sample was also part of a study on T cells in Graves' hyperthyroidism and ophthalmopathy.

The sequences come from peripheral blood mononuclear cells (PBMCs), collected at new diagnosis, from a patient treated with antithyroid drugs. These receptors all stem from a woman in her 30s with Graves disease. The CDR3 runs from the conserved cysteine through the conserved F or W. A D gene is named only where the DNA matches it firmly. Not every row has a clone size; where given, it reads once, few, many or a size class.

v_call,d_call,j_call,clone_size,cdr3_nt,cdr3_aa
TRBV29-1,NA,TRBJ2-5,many,TGCAGCGTTGTTTACTGGGGGACTCGACAAGGGCCCGAGACCCAGTACTTC,CSVVYWGTRQGPETQYF
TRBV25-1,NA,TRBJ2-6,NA,TGTGCCAGCAGTGCCGGTCAGGTGTTTCGCTCTGGGGCCAACGTCCTGACTTTC,CASSAGQVFRSGANVLTF
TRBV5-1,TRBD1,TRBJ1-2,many,TGCGCCAGCAGCTTGGGGCAGGGGGAGAACTATGGCTACACCTTC,CASSLGQGENYGYTF
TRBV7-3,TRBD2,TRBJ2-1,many,TGTGCCAGCAGCTTAAACGGGAGGGCTATCAATGAGCAGTTCTTC,CASSLNGRAINEQFF
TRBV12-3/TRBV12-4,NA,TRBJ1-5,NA,TGTGCCAGCAGTTTGGGAGGGAACGGGCAGCCCCAGCATTTT,CASSLGGNGQPQHF
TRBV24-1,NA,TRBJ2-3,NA,TGTGCCACCAGTGACCTCGGGATGTACAGCCGCACAGATACGCAGTATTTT,CATSDLGMYSRTDTQYF
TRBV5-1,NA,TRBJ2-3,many,TGCGCCAGCACTGGGGGAGGAAAATCTAGCACAGATACGCAGTATTTT,CASTGGGKSSTDTQYF
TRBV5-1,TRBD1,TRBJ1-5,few,TGCGCCAGCAGCCCATTAAGTCCCGGGACAGGGAATCAGCCCCAGCATTTT,CASSPLSPGTGNQPQHF
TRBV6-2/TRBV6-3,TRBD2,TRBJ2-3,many,TGTGCCAGCAGTTTAAGCGGGAGGAACACAGATACGCAGTATTTT,CASSLSGRNTDTQYF
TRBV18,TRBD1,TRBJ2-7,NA,TGTGCCAGCTCACCGTCCGACAGGGGCCTCTACGAGCAGTACTTC,CASSPSDRGLYEQYF
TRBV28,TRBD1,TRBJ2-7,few,TGTGCCAGCAGACCCGGGACAGGGGGTACCTACGAGCAGTACTTC,CASRPGTGGTYEQYF
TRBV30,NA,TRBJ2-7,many,TGTGCCTGGAGTGTACGAGGTATCGGCTACGAGCAGTACTTC,CAWSVRGIGYEQYF
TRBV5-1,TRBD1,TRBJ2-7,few,TGCGCCAGCAGCTTCTCGGAGCCGGGACAGGGGGGGAACTACGAGCAGTACTTC,CASSFSEPGQGGNYEQYF
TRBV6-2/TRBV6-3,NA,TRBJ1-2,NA,TGTGCCAGCAGTTACTCACCAGGGAACTATGGCTACACCTTC,CASSYSPGNYGYTF
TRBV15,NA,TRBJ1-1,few,TGTGCCACCACGGCGGGAGGTATTCAGAACACTGAAGCTTTCTTT,CATTAGGIQNTEAFF
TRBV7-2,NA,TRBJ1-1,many,TGTGCCAGCAGCCAGGGACGGCCGACTGAAGCTTTCTTT,CASSQGRPTEAFF
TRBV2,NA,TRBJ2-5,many,TGTGCCAGCAGTGGAGCAGTTGAGACCCAGTACTTC,CASSGAVETQYF
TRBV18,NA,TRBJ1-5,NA,TGTGCCAGCTCACCGATTGAGTCTGCCCAGCCCCAGCATTTT,CASSPIESAQPQHF
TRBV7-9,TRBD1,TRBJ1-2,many,TGTGCCAGCAGCTTATTGCAGGGGGATGGCTACACCTTC,CASSLLQGDGYTF
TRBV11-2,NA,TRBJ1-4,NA,TGTGCCAGCTGCCCTGTTCCCACATCACCGACGGAGGTACTGTTTTTT,CASCPVPTSPTEVLFF
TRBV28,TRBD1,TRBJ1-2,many,TGTGCCAGCAGAAGGACAGGGGGAGGCTACACCTTC,CASRRTGGGYTF
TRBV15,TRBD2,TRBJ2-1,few,TGTGCCACCAGCAGCATACTAGCGGGAGCGCGGAATGAGCAGTTCTTC,CATSSILAGARNEQFF
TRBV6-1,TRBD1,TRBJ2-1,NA,TGTGCCAGCAACGAGGGGGCTTCCTACAATGAGCAGTTCTTC,CASNEGASYNEQFF
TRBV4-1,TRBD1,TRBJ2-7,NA,TGCGCCAGCAGCCGGGACCGGGACAGGGGTTACGAGCAGTACTTC,CASSRDRDRGYEQYF